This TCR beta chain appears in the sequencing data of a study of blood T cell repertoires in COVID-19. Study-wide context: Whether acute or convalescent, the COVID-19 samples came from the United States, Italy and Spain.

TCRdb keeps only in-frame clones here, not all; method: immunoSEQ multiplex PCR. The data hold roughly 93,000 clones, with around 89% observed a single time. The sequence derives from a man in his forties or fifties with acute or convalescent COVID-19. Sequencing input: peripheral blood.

This chain's CDR3 is CASSFRAGVNTGELFF. Written as DNA, the CDR3 is TGTGCCAGCAGCTTCCGAGCGGGGGTGAACACCGGGGAGCTGTTTTTT. The gene calls are TRBV7-3 and TRBJ2-2; 8 bases are a match to TRBD2. V was clipped by 3 bases and J by 1 base; unmatched bases: 4. The germline CDR1 and CDR2 sequences are SGHTA and FQGTGA. There are 16 residues in the CDR3.